A single T cell receptor beta chain is shown here with its context. What it recognizes is unknown. The data originate from a study of T cell responses to AZD1222 COVID-19 vaccine. General study results and limits: Most donors were white British, females outnumbered males, and clonal diversity was possibly underestimated. Breadth and depth of Spike-specific TCRs rose after two AZD1222 doses.

Clones were sequenced by immunoSEQ multiplex PCR, and TCRdb holds only the in-frame ones, with some missing. The data show about 93,000 clones, nearly 90% seen once. The germline V gene has CDR1 MNHEY and CDR2 SVGAGI. The CDR3 extends over 15 amino acids. V trimming: 6 bases; J trimming: 2 bases; junction bases outside the gene matches: 5. This receptor was identified in an adult in good health. The sequencing used peripheral blood, collected on day 0 of MenACWY control vaccination. V is TRBV6-5 and J is TRBJ1-5; 9 positions match TRBD1. The DNA of the CDR3 is TGTGCCAGCAGCGACCGGACAGGGGGCAATCAGCCCCAGCATTTT. Translation gives CASSDRTGGNQPQHF.